This entry concerns a single T cell receptor beta chain. Its antigen is not identified. The data were produced by immunoSEQ multiplex PCR, yet TCRdb's version contains in-frame clones alone and is incomplete. The table records approximately 45,000 clones, 85% of them present only once. CDR1 is LGHNA, CDR2 YSLEER, per germline. This CDR3 contains 13 residues. Between the trimmed V and J ends, which lost 0 bases and 6 bases, there was a span of 8 bases. The data were obtained in a study of lymphopenia after photon versus proton radiotherapy. Findings and caveats of the study: Photon-treated patients lost naive T cells and TCR diversity; proton-treated stayed stable. Post-nadir diversity loss with photons came from oligoclonal expansion, particularly CD8+ Temra cells.

J is TRBJ1-2 and V is TRBV4-3, with D perhaps matching TRBD1 (5 bases). The sequencing used peripheral blood, collected from a patient treated with photon-based radiotherapy. This TCR came from a man aged 40-50 years with gastric cancer. CDR3 nucleotides: TGCGCCAGCAGCCAAGAACAGGATAATGGCTACACCTTC. It encodes CASSQEQDNGYTF.